This record covers a single T cell receptor beta chain. The CDR3 spans 13 residues. CDR1 is SGHAT and CDR2 is FQNNGV in the germline V gene. V lost 1 base to trimming and J lost 3 bases, with 6 bases between them. Profiled with immunoSEQ multiplex PCR; TCRdb holds only in-frame clones, not every one. The table lists approximately 79,000 clones, 90% to 95% of them singletons. This specimen comes from a study of technical replicates of blood from several donors. The TCR comes from a human donor in good health. The chain has TRBV11-2 and TRBJ2-5; a weak D match, TRBD1 (5 bases). The source material was T cells isolated from PBMCs. CDR3 in amino acids: CASSLGREETQYF. DNA of the CDR3: TGTGCCAGCAGCTTAGGCAGGGAAGAGACCCAGTACTTC.